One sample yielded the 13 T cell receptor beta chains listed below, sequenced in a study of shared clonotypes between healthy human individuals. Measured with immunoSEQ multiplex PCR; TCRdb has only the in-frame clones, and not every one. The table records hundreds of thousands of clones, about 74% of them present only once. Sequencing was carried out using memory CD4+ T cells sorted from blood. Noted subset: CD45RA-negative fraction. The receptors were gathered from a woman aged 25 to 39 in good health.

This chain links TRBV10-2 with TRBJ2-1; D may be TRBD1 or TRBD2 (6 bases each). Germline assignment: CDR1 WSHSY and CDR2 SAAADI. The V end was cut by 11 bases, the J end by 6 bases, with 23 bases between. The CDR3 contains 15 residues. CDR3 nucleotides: TGCGCCGTGGAGCGGGCCTCTAGGGGGTCCAATGAGCAGTTCTTC. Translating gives CAVERASRGSNEQFF.

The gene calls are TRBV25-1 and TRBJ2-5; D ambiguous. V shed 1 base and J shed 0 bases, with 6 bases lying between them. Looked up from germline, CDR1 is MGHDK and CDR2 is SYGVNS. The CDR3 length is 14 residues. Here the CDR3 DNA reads TGTGCCAGCAGTGAATCTCTCGACCAAGAGACCCAGTACTTC. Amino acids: CASSESLDQETQYF.

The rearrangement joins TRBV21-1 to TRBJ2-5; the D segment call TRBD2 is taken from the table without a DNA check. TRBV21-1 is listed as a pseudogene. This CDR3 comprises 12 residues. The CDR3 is CASSKDCRGQYF. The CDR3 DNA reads TGTGCCAGCAGCAAAGACTGTAGAGGGCAGTACTTC.

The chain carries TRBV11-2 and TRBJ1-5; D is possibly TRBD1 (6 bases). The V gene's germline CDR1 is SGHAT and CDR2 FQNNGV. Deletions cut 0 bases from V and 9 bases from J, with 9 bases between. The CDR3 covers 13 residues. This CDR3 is CASSLDQGRPQHF. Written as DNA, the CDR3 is TGTGCCAGCAGCTTAGATCAGGGGCGGCCCCAGCATTTT.

The CDR3 loop is CASGPRLTDTQYF. The DNA of the CDR3 is TGTGCCAGCGGTCCCCGCCTTACAGATACGCAGTATTTT. V and J are TRBV6-6 and TRBJ2-3; D is undetermined. Germline CDR1 is MNHNY and CDR2 is SVGAGI (reference sequence). CDR3 length: 13 amino acids. Trimming removed 8 bases at V and 3 bases at J, with 12 bases between.

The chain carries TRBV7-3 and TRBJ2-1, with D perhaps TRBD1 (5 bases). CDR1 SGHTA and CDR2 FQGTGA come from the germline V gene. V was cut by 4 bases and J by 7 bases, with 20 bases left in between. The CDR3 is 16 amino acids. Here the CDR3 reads CASSSLGAAVGNEQFF. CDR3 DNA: TGTGCCAGCAGCTCGCTAGGGGCTGCCGTCGGGAATGAGCAGTTCTTC.

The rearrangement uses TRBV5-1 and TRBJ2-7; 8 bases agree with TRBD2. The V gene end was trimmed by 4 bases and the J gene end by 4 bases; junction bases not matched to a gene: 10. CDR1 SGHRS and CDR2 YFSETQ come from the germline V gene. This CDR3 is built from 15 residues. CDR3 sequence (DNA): TGCGCCAGCAGCCTAGGAGCGGGAGTAAGGTACGAGCAGTACTTC. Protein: CASSLGAGVRYEQYF.

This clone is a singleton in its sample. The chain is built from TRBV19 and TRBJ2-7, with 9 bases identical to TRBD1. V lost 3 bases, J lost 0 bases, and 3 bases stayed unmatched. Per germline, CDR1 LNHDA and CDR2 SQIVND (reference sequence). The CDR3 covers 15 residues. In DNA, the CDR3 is TGTGCCAGTAGTATGGGGACAGGGAGCTCCTACGAGCAGTACTTC. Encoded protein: CASSMGTGSSYEQYF. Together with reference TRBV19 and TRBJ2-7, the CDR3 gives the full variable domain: DGGITQSPKYLFRKEGQNVTLSCEQNLNHDAMYWYRQDPGQGLRLIYYSQIVNDFQKGDIAEGYSVSREKKESFPLTVTSAQKNPTAFYLCASSMGTGSSYEQYFGPGTRLTVT.

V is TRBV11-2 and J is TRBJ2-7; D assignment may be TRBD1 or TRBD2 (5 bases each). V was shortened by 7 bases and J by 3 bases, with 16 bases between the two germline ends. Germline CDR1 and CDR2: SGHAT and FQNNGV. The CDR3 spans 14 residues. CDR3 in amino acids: CASTAGTTFYEQYF. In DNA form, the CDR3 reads TGTGCCAGCACCGCCGGGACCACCTTCTACGAGCAGTACTTC.

This chain's CDR3 is CASVLGLNYGYTF. The CDR3, as DNA: TGTGCCAGCGTTTTGGGACTGAACTATGGCTACACCTTC. J is TRBJ1-2 and V is TRBV7-9, with D possibly being TRBD1 (5 bases). The V end was cut by 8 bases, the J end by 2 bases, with 12 bases between. This CDR3 region has 13 residues. Germline values: CDR1 SEHNR, CDR2 FQNEAQ (reference sequence).

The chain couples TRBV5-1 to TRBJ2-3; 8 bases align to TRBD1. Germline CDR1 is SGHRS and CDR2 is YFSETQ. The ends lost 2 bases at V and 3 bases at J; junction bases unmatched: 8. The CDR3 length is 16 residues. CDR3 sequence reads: CASSLGEGQGTDTQYF. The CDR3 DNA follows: TGCGCCAGCAGCTTAGGAGAAGGACAGGGAACAGATACGCAGTATTTT.

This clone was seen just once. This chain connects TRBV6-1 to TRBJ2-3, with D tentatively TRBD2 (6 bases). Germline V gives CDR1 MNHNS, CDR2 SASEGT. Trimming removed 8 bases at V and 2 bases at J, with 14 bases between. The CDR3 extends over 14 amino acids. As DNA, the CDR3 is TGTGCCAGCCGACGGGGGTTATTCACAGATACGCAGTATTTT. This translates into CASRRGLFTDTQYF.

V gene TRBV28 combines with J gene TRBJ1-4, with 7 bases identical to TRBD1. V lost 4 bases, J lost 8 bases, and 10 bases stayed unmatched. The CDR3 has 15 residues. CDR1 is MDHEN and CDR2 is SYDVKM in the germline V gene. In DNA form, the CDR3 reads TGTGCCAGCAGTTACGCTGGCGCAGGGGGGGAAAAACTGTTTTTT. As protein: CASSYAGAGGEKLFF. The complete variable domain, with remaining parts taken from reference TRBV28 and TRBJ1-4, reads DVKVTQSSRYLVKRTGEKVFLECVQDMDHENMFWYRQDPGLGLRLIYFSYDVKMKEKGDIPEGYSVSREKKERFSLILESASTNQTSMYLCASSYAGAGGEKLFFGSGTQLSVL.